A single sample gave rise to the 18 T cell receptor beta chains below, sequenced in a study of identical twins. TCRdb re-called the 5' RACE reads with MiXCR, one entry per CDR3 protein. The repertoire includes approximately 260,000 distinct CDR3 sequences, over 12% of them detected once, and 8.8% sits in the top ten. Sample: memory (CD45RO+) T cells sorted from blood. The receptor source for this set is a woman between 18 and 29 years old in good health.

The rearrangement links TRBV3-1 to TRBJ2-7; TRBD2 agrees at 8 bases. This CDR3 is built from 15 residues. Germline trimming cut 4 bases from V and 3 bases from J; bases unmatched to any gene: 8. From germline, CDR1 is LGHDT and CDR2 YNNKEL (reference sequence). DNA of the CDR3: TGTGCCAGCAGCCCGTTAGCGGGGAACTTCTACGAGCAGTACTTC. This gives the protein CASSPLAGNFYEQYF.

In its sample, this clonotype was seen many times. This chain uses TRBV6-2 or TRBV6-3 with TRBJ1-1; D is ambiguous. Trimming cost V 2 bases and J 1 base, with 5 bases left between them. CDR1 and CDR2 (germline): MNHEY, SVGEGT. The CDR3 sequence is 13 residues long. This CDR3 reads CASSYEGNTEAFF. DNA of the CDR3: TGTGCCAGCAGTTACGAGGGGAACACTGAAGCTTTCTTT.

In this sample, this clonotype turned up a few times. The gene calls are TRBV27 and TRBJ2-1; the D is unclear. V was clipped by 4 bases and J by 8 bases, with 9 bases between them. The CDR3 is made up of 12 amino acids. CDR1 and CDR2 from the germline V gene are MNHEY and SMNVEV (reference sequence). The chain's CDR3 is CASSSNRHEQFF. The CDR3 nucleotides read TGTGCCAGCAGTTCAAATCGCCATGAGCAGTTCTTC.

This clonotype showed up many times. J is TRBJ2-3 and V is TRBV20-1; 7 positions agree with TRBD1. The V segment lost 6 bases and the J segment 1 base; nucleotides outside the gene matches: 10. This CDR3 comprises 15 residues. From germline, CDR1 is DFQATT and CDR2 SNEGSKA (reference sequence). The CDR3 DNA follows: TGCAGTGCCGATGATGCCGGGACAGGCACAGATACGCAGTATTTT. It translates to CSADDAGTGTDTQYF.

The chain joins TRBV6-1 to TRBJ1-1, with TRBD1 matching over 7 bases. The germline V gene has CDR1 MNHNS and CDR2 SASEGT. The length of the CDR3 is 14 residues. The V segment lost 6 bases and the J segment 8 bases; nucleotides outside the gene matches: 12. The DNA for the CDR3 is TGTGCCAGCAGGAACCAACAGGGGTTAGACGAAGCTTTCTTT. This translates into CASRNQQGLDEAFF.

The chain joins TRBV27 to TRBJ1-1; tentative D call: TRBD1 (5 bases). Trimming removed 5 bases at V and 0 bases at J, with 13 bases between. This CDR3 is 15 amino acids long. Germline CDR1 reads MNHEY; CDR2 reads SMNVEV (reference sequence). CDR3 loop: CASSIPGRMNTEAFF. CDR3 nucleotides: TGTGCCAGCAGTATACCGGGACGGATGAACACTGAAGCTTTCTTT.

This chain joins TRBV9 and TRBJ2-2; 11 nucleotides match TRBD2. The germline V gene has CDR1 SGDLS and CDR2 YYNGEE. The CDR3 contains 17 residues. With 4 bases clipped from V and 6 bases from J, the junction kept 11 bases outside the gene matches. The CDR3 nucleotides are TGTGCCAGCAGCATCCGTCCACTAGCGGGAGACTCCGGGGAGCTGTTTTTT. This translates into CASSIRPLAGDSGELFF.

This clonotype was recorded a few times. DNA of the CDR3: TGCAGCGTTGACTTGGCGGGAGAGTACAATGAGCAGTTCTTC. Translated: CSVDLAGEYNEQFF. The rearrangement joins TRBV29-1 to TRBJ2-1, with TRBD2 identical over 7 bases. Germline CDR1 SQVTM, CDR2 ANQGSEA. Trimming cost V 3 bases and J 4 bases; bases outside gene matches: 6. The CDR3 is 14 residues long.

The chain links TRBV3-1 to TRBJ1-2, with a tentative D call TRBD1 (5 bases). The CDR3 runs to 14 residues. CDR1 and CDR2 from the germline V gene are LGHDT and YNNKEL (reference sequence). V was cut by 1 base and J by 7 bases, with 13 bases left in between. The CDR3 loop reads CASSQGEGRSGYTF. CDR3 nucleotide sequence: TGTGCCAGCAGCCAAGGGGAGGGGCGATCTGGCTACACCTTC.

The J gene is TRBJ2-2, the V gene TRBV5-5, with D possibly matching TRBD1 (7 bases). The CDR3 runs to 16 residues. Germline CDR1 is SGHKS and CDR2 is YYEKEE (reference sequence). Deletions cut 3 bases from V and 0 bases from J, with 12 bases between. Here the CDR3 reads CASSSRGTANTGELFF. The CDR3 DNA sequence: TGTGCCAGCAGCTCGCGCGGGACAGCGAACACCGGGGAGCTGTTTTTT.

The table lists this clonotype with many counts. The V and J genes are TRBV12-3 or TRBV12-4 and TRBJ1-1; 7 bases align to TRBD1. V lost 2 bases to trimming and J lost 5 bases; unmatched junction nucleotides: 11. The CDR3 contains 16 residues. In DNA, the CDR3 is TGTGCCAGCAGTTTAAGACAGGGACGGGACGGGACTGAAGCTTTCTTT. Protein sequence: CASSLRQGRDGTEAFF.

The CDR3 is CASIVETGPYGYTF. The DNA of the CDR3 is TGCGCCAGCATCGTTGAGACAGGACCTTATGGCTACACCTTC. The chain couples TRBV5-1 to TRBJ1-2; perhaps TRBD1 as D (6 bases). The CDR3 extends over 14 amino acids. Trimming shortened V by 6 bases and J by 5 bases, and 17 bases separated the two germline ends. Germline-derived CDR1 and CDR2 are SGHRS and YFSETQ.

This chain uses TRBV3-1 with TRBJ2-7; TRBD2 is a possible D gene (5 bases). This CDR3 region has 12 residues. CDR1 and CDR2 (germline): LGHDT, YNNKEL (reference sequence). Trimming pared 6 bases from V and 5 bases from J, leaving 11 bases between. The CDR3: CASRDLTNEQYF. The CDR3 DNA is TGTGCCAGCAGGGACTTAACTAACGAGCAGTACTTC.

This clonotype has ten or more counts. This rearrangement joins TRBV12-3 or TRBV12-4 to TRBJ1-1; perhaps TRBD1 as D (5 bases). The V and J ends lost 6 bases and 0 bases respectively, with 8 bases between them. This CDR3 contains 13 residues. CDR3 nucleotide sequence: TGTGCCAGCAGCCTACAGGTGAACACTGAAGCTTTCTTT. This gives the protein CASSLQVNTEAFF.

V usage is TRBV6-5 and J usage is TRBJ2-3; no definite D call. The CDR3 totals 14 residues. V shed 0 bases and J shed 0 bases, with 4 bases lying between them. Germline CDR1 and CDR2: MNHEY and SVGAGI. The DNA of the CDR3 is TGTGCCAGCAGTTACTCAGCCAGCACAGATACGCAGTATTTT. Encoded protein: CASSYSASTDTQYF.

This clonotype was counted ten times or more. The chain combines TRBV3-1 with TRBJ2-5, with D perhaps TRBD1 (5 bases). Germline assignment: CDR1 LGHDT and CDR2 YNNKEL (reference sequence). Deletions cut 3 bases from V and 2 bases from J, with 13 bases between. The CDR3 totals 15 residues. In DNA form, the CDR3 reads TGTGCCAGCAGCCAGTGGCAGGGAAGTCAAGAGACCCAGTACTTC. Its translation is CASSQWQGSQETQYF.

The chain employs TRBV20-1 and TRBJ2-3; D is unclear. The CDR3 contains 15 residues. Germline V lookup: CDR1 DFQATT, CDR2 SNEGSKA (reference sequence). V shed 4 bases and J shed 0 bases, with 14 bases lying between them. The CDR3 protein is CSAKLPTTSTDTQYF. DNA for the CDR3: TGCAGTGCTAAGTTACCTACTACTAGCACAGATACGCAGTATTTT.

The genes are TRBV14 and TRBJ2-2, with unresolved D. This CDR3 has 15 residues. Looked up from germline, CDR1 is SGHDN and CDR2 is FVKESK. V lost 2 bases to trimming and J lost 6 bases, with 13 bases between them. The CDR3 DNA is TGTGCCAGCAGCCAAAGGACGGGCCCCTCCGGGGAGCTGTTTTTT. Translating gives CASSQRTGPSGELFF.